The present T cell receptor beta chain was sequenced within a study of T cells in localized non-small cell lung cancer. The CDR3 loop spans 17 amino acids. V was clipped by 6 bases and J by 3 bases; unmatched bases: 9. CDR1 and CDR2 from the germline V gene are SEHNR and FQNEAQ (reference sequence). Profiling relied on immunoSEQ multiplex PCR, and the TCRdb table lists in-frame clones only, not all of them. The sample carries 23,000 or so clones, approximately 90% recorded once. This chain uses TRBV7-9 with TRBJ2-1; TRBD2 matches 12 bases. The TCR originated in a woman aged 40-75 years with stage I lung adenocarcinoma. The sample in question was peripheral blood, obtained before any cancer treatment. DNA of the CDR3: TGTGCCAGCAGTTACGGACTAGCGGGATCGGGCTACAATGAGCAGTTCTTC. Protein product: CASSYGLAGSGYNEQFF.